This entry features one T cell receptor (beta chain) sequence. The data originate from a study of blood T cell repertoires in COVID-19. Study-wide context: Specimens from acute and convalescent COVID-19 originated in the United States, Italy and Spain.

As handled by the study authors: Counts of nucleated cells, estimated from reference gene primer amplification, were obtained. Clones were sequenced by immunoSEQ multiplex PCR, and TCRdb holds only the in-frame ones, with some missing. V, J and clone size are those of that table, while D and trimming were read from the DNA. The sample lists about 200,000 clones, roughly four fifths seen once, with about 6.9% in the top ten. The CDR3 has 14 amino acids. CDR1 is SGDLS, CDR2 YYNGEE, per germline. Trimming cost V 5 bases and J 1 base; bases outside gene matches: 6. The clonotype was recovered from a human donor with acute or convalescent COVID-19. The donor label of this sample is uncertain. The rearrangement joins TRBV9 to TRBJ2-7; 7 bases agree with TRBD1. Sequenced sample: peripheral blood. This CDR3 reads CASSTGTESYEQYF. CDR3 DNA: TGTGCCAGCAGTACCGGGACAGAGTCCTACGAGCAGTACTTC.